Presented here are 3 T cell receptor beta chains from one specimen sequenced in a study of blood T cell repertoires in COVID-19. Clones were read by immunoSEQ multiplex PCR, and TCRdb kept only the in-frame ones, dropping some. Here the sample spans about 120,000 clones, nearly 90% being singletons. Material: peripheral blood. The receptor set was obtained from a woman aged 55-70 years with COVID-19, enrolled during active disease.

This clone came up a few times. CDR3: CASSLQEAQYF. The DNA of the CDR3 is TGTGCCAGCAGCCTCCAGGAGGCGCAGTATTTT. The chain joins TRBV12-3 or TRBV12-4 to TRBJ2-3, with D possibly TRBD2 on 5 matching bases. CDR3 length: 11 residues. The ends were cut back, 6 bases at V and 10 bases at J, with 11 bases in the middle.

The chain couples TRBV5-5 to TRBJ2-2, with D unresolved. Trimming stripped 1 base from V and 2 bases from J, with 9 bases between. Germline V gives CDR1 SGHKS, CDR2 YYEKEE (reference sequence). This CDR3 region has 15 residues. This chain's CDR3 is CASSLSLGNTGELFF. The CDR3 coding sequence is TGTGCCAGCAGCTTGAGCCTAGGTAACACCGGGGAGCTGTTTTTT.

The chain uses TRBV19 and TRBJ1-5, with 8 bases that match TRBD1. The CDR3 spans 15 residues. The V segment lost 3 bases and the J segment 5 bases; nucleotides outside the gene matches: 6. In germline, CDR1 is LNHDA, CDR2 SQIVND (reference sequence). The CDR3 nucleotides read TGTGCCAGTAGTATGGGTTGGACAGGGCATCAGCCCCAGCATTTT. It is translated as CASSMGWTGHQPQHF.